This T cell receptor (beta chain) was found in a study of shared clonotypes between healthy human individuals. General study points: When compared with the clonotypes that were shared by all four sorted-subset donors, the non-shared clonotypes turned out to have lower generation probabilities.

Sequencing used immunoSEQ multiplex PCR; TCRdb keeps in-frame clones, though not all of them. Among roughly 2.2 million clones, under 95% were seen once, and the ten largest hold about 0.36%. As to this clone: The target antigen is unknown.

The donor cohort consisted entirely of Caucasian adults residing in Nashville, Tennessee. The specimen was naive CD4+ T cells from PBMCs. Indicated subset: CD45RA+ positively selected. The sequence derives from a young man in good health. Some clones in this sample may be carry-over from other donors' samples.

The CDR3 reads CASKTSGSTDTQYF. CDR3 nucleotides: TGTGCCAGCAAGACTAGCGGGAGTACAGATACGCAGTATTTT. This chain uses TRBV28 with TRBJ2-3, with 12 nucleotides matching TRBD2. The CDR3 length is 14 residues. CDR1 and CDR2 from the germline V gene are MDHEN and SYDVKM. J gave up 3 bases and V 7 bases, and 2 bases lay outside the gene matches.